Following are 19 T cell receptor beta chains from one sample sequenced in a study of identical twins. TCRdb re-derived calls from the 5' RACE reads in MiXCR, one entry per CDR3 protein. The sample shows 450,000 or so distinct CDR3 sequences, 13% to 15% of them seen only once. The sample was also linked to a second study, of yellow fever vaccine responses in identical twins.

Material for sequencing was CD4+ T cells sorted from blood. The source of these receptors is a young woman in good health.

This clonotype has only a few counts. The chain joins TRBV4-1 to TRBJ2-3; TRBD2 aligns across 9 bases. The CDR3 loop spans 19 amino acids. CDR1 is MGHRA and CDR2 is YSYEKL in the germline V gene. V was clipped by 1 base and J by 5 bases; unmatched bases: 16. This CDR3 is CASSQAGLAGVKGGDTQYF. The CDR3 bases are TGCGCCAGCAGCCAAGCTGGATTAGCGGGAGTAAAAGGAGGAGATACGCAGTATTTT.

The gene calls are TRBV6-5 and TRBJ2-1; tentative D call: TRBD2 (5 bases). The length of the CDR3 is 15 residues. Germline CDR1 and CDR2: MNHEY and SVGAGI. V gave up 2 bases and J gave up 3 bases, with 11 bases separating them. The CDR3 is CASSYKASLYNEQFF. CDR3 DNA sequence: TGTGCCAGCAGTTACAAGGCTAGCCTCTACAATGAGCAGTTCTTC.

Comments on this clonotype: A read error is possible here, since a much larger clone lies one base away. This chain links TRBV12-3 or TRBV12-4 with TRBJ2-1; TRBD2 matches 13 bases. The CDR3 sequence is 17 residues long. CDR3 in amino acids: CTSSPWTSGSFYNEQFF. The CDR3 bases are TGTACCAGCAGTCCATGGACTAGCGGGAGTTTCTACAATGAGCAGTTCTTC.

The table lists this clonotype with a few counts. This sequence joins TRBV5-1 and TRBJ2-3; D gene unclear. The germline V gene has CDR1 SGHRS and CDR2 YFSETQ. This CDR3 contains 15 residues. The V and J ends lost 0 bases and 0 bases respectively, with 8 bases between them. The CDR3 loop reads CASSLERSSTDTQYF. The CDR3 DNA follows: TGCGCCAGCAGCTTGGAACGCTCTAGCACAGATACGCAGTATTTT.

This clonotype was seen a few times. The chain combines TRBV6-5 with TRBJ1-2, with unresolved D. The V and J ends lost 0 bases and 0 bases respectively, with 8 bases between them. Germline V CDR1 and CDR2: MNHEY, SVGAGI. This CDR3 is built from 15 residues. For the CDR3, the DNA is TGTGCCAGCAGTTACTCCTCAGAAGCTAACTATGGCTACACCTTC. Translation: CASSYSSEANYGYTF.

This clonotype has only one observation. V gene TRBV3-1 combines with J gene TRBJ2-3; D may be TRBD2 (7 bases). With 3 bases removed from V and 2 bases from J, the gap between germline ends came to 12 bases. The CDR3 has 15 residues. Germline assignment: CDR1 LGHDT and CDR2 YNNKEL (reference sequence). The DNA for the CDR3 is TGTGCCAGCAGCCAGTCGGGGGGCCTCACAGATACGCAGTATTTT. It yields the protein CASSQSGGLTDTQYF.

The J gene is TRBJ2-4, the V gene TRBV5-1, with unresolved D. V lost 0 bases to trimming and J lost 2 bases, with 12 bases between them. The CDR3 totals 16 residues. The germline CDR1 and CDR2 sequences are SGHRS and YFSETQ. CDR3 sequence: CASSLELRPPKNIQYF. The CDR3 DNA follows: TGCGCCAGCAGCTTGGAACTCCGACCACCCAAAAACATTCAGTACTTC.

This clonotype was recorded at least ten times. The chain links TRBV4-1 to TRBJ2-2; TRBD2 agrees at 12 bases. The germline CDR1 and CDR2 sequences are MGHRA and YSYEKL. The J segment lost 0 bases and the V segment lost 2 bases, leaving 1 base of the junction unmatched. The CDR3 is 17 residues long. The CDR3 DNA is TGCGCCAGCAGCCAAAGACTAGCGGGAGCGAACACCGGGGAGCTGTTTTTT. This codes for CASSQRLAGANTGELFF.

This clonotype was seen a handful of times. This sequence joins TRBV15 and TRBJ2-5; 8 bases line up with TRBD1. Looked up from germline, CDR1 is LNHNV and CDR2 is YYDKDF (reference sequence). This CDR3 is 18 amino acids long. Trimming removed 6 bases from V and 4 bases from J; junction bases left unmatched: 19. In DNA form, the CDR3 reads TGTGCCACCAGGCCCCTGGGGTTGACAGGGGATGGAGGAGAGACCCAGTACTTC. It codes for CATRPLGLTGDGGETQYF. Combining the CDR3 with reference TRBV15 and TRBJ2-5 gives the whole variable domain DAMVIQNPRYQVTQFGKPVTLSCSQTLNHNVMYWYQQKSSQAPKLLFHYYDKDFNNEADTPDNFQSRRPNTSFCFLDIRSPGLGDTAMYLCATRPLGLTGDGGETQYFGPGTRLLVL.

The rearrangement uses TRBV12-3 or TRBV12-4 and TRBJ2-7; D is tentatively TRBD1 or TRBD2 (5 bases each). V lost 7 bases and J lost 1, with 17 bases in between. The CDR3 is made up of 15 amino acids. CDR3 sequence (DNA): TGTGCCAGCACCAAATCCGGGACGGAGTCCTACGAGCAGTACTTC. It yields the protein CASTKSGTESYEQYF.

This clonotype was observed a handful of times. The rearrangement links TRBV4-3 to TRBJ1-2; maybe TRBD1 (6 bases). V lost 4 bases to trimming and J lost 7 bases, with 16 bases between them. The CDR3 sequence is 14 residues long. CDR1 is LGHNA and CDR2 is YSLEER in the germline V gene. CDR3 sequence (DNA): TGCGCCAGCAGCCCGTCGCAGGGGCAAGGTGGCTACACCTTC. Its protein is CASSPSQGQGGYTF.

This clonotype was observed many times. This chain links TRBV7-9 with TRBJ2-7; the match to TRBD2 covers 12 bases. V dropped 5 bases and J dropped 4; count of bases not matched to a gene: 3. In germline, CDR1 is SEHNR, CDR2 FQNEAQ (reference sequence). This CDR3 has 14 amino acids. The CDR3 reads CASSPTSGSYEQYF. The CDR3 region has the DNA TGTGCCAGCAGCCCGACTAGCGGGAGTTACGAGCAGTACTTC.

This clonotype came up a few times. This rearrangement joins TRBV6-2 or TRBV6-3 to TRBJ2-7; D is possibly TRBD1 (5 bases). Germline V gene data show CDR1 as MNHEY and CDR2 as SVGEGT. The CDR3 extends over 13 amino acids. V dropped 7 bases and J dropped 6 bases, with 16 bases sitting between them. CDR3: CASKDRGIREQYF. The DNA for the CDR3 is TGTGCCAGCAAAGATAGGGGTATCCGCGAGCAGTACTTC.

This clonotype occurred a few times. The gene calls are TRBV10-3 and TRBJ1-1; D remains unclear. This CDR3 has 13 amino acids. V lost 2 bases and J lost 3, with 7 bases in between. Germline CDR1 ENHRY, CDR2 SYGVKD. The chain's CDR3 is CAISEPRDTEAFF. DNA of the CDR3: TGTGCCATCAGTGAGCCCCGGGACACTGAAGCTTTCTTT.

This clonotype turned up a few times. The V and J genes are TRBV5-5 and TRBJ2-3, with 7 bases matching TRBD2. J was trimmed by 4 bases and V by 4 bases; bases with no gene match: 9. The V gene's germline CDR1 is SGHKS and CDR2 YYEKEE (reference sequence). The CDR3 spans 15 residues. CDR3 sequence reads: CASSRGGLLPDTQYF. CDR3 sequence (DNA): TGTGCCAGCAGCCGGGGAGGGCTACTCCCAGATACGCAGTATTTT. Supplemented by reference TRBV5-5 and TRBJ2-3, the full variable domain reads DAGVTQSPTHLIKTRGQQVTLRCSPISGHKSVSWYQQVLGQGPQFIFQYYEKEERGRGNFPDRFSARQFPNYSSELNVNALLLGDSALYLCASSRGGLLPDTQYFGPGTRLTVL.

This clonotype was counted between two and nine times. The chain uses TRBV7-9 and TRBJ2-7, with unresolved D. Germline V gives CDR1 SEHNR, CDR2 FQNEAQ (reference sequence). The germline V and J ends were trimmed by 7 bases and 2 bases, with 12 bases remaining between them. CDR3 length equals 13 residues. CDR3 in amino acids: CASTVLPTYEQYF. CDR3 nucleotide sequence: TGTGCCAGCACCGTCCTCCCTACCTACGAGCAGTACTTC.

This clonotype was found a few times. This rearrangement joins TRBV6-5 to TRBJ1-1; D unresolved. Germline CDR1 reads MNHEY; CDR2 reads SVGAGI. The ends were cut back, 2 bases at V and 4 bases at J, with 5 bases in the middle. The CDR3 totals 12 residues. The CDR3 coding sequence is TGTGCCAGCAGTTACGCGGGCACTGAAGCTTTCTTT. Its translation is CASSYAGTEAFF.

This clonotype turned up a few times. CDR3 sequence reads: CASSFLGAADTQYF. The CDR3 DNA reads as TGTGCCAGCAGTTTTTTAGGAGCCGCAGATACGCAGTATTTT. The genes are TRBV12-3 or TRBV12-4 and TRBJ2-3; D is unclear. Trimming cost V 3 bases and J 4 bases, with 11 bases left between them. The CDR3 runs to 14 residues.

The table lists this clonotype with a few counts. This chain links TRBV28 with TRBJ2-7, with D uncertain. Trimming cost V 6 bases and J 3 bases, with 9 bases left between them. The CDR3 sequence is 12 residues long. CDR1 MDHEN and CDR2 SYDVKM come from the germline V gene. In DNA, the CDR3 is TGTGCCAGCAGCGCAAGTTTCTACGAGCAGTACTTC. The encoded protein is CASSASFYEQYF.